Listed below are T cell receptor beta chains from one sample, sequenced in a study of regulatory T cells in long-lasting Graves disease. In TCRdb, the multiplex PCR reads were re-called with MiXCR into one record per CDR3 protein. The sample contains about 430,000 distinct CDR3 sequences, over 12% of which appear only once. These same data were also listed under a study on T cells in Graves' hyperthyroidism and ophthalmopathy.

Specimen: peripheral blood mononuclear cells (PBMCs), collected at new diagnosis, from a patient treated with antithyroid drugs. The receptors originated from a woman aged 40-49 years with Graves disease. CDR3s include the opening cysteine and the closing phenylalanine or tryptophan. The D gene is left open where the match is weak. Only part of the rows carry a size: once, few, many, or a class if the clone is expanded.

>TRBJ2-2|many|TRBD1|TRBV18
CASSPRDRGNTGELFF
TGTGCCAGCTCACCCCGGGACAGGGGGAACACCGGGGAGCTGTTTTTT
>TRBJ2-2|few|.|TRBV15
CATSRGGTGELFF
TGTGCCACCAGCAGAGGGGGGACCGGGGAGCTGTTTTTT
>TRBJ1-1|many|.|TRBV6-1
CASSEAHMNTEAFF
TGTGCCAGCAGTGAGGCCCATATGAACACTGAAGCTTTCTTT
>TRBJ1-6|few|.|TRBV18
CASSPMGLNSPLHF
TGTGCCAGCTCACCAATGGGGCTCAATTCACCCCTCCACTTT
>TRBJ1-6|.|.|TRBV27
CASSLNRDSPLHF
TGTGCCAGCAGTCTTAACAGAGATTCACCCCTCCACTTT
>TRBJ2-2|.|.|TRBV12-5
CASGQEPGNTGELFF
TGTGCTAGTGGTCAAGAACCGGGGAACACCGGGGAGCTGTTTTTT
>TRBJ1-2|many|.|TRBV19
CASSIGNPGHPYGYTF
TGTGCCAGTAGTATTGGGAACCCGGGACACCCCTATGGCTACACCTTC
>TRBJ2-1|few|.|TRBV30
CAWSFLEEQFF
TGTGCCTGGAGTTTTCTGGAGGAGCAGTTCTTC
>TRBJ2-7|many|.|TRBV2
CASSGLGAQDRHSYEQYF
TGTGCCAGCAGTGGTCTTGGGGCACAGGACAGACACTCATACGAGCAGTACTTC
>TRBJ1-6|.|.|TRBV20-1
CSARGSGHGGSPLHF
TGCAGTGCTAGAGGTTCGGGACATGGCGGGTCACCCCTCCACTTT
>TRBJ2-5|.|.|TRBV19
CACSRGRKETQYF
TGTGCCTGTAGTAGAGGACGGAAAGAGACCCAGTACTTC
>TRBJ2-5|many|.|TRBV20-1
CSARPRGGETQYF
TGCAGTGCTAGGCCCAGGGGAGGGGAGACCCAGTACTTC
>TRBJ2-1|.|.|TRBV9
CASSVLEAEQFF
TGTGCCAGCAGCGTATTGGAGGCTGAGCAGTTCTTC
>TRBJ1-5|.|.|TRBV6-1
CASRSTGFGTNQPQHF
TGTGCCAGCAGGTCCACAGGGTTCGGAACCAATCAGCCCCAGCATTTT
>TRBJ2-1|.|TRBD2|TRBV27
CASRFGLAGTNEQFF
TGTGCCAGCAGATTTGGACTAGCGGGAACGAATGAGCAGTTCTTC
>TRBJ2-7|.|.|TRBV4-1
CASSQGNQGSYEQYF
TGCGCCAGCAGCCAAGGAAACCAGGGATCCTACGAGCAGTACTTC
>TRBJ1-2|many|TRBD1|TRBV20-1
CSAEDRDPYGYTF
TGCAGTGCCGAGGACAGGGATCCCTATGGCTACACCTTC
>TRBJ2-1|.|TRBD2|TRBV5-8
CASSSRLASSYNEQFF
TGTGCCAGCAGCTCGCGACTAGCCTCCTCCTACAATGAGCAGTTCTTC
>TRBJ2-1|few|.|TRBV27
CASSLSGTPYNEQFF
TGTGCCAGCAGTTTGTCTGGGACACCCTACAATGAGCAGTTCTTC
>TRBJ2-1|many|.|TRBV7-3
CASSSLVGFNEQFF
TGTGCCAGCAGCTCCCTAGTAGGATTCAATGAGCAGTTCTTC
>TRBJ2-7|many|.|TRBV3-1
CASSTRDRGGEQYF
TGTGCCAGCAGCACCCGGGACCGCGGAGGCGAGCAGTACTTC
>TRBJ2-3|many|.|TRBV7-8
CASSLTTGGDTQYF
TGTGCCAGCAGCCTTACCACGGGTGGGGATACGCAGTATTTT
>TRBJ2-5|many|.|TRBV20-1
CSARLIRETQYF
TGCAGTGCTAGACTTATTAGAGAGACCCAGTACTTC
>TRBJ1-6|many|TRBD1|TRBV30
CAWSPRDRVSPLHF
TGTGCCTGGAGTCCCCGGGACAGGGTTTCACCCCTCCACTTT
>TRBJ2-2|many|TRBD2|TRBV10-3
CAISVAGGSNTGELFF
TGTGCCATCAGTGTAGCGGGAGGATCCAACACCGGGGAGCTGTTTTTT
>TRBJ2-3|many|TRBD2|TRBV15
CATSRDALGGGDTQYF
TGTGCCACCAGCAGAGATGCCCTGGGCGGGGGTGATACGCAGTATTTT
>TRBJ1-1|many|TRBD1|TRBV19
CASSHRGGTAEAFF
TGTGCCAGTAGTCATCGAGGGGGCACCGCTGAAGCTTTCTTT
>TRBJ1-1|many|TRBD1|TRBV27
CASSFGTGQTEAFF
TGTGCCAGCAGTTTCGGGACAGGGCAGACTGAAGCTTTCTTT
>TRBJ2-2|few|TRBD1|TRBV5-1
CASSSPPGQGTAGTGELFF
TGCGCCAGCAGCTCCCCCCCGGGACAGGGTACGGCAGGCACCGGGGAGCTGTTTTTT
>TRBJ1-1|.|.|TRBV27
CASSLIRGTEAFF
TGTGCCAGCAGTTTAATTCGTGGCACTGAAGCTTTCTTT
>TRBJ1-2|.|TRBD1|TRBV4-1
CASRNRGEATGYTF
TGCGCCAGCAGAAACAGGGGGGAAGCGACAGGCTACACCTTC
>TRBJ1-6|many|TRBD1|TRBV2
CASSEGGQGNNSPLHF
TGTGCCAGCAGTGAGGGGGGACAGGGGAACAATTCACCCCTCCACTTT
>TRBJ2-5|many|.|TRBV28
CASSLLTGGGETQYF
TGTGCCAGCAGTCTCCTGACAGGCGGAGGAGAGACCCAGTACTTC
>TRBJ1-5|many|TRBD1|TRBV28
CASSLNRDRSYQPQHF
TGTGCCAGCAGTTTGAACCGGGACAGGTCCTATCAGCCCCAGCATTTT
>TRBJ2-7|many|.|TRBV27
CASSLSSGLYEQYF
TGTGCCAGCAGTTTATCTTCCGGACTCTACGAGCAGTACTTC
>TRBJ2-7|many|.|TRBV7-6
CASSFAPSEPYEQYF
TGTGCCAGCAGCTTCGCCCCTTCGGAGCCCTACGAGCAGTACTTC
>TRBJ2-1|many|TRBD2|TRBV5-4
CASSPKREGTMKQFF
TGTGCCAGCAGCCCCAAGCGGGAGGGTACAATGAAGCAGTTCTTC
>TRBJ1-1|many|.|TRBV5-1
CASSLAGRSEAFF
TGCGCCAGCAGCTTGGCTGGCAGAAGTGAAGCTTTCTTT
>TRBJ1-1|many|.|TRBV28
CASSFWDSPPEAFF
TGTGCCAGCAGTTTCTGGGACTCACCTCCCGAAGCTTTCTTT
>TRBJ1-3|.|.|TRBV19
CASSEGGGSGNTIYF
TGTGCCAGTAGTGAGGGGGGCGGATCTGGAAACACCATATATTTT
>TRBJ1-1|.|.|TRBV4-1
CANSQVFGGDTEAFF
TGCGCCAACAGCCAAGTTTTCGGGGGAGATACTGAAGCTTTCTTT
>TRBJ2-7|few|.|TRBV5-1
CASSLVPGTNYEQYF
TGCGCCAGCAGCTTGGTTCCAGGGACAAACTACGAGCAGTACTTC
>TRBJ2-7|many|TRBD1|TRBV6-2/TRBV6-3
CASSYWRGQAYEQYF
TGTGCCAGCAGTTACTGGCGGGGACAGGCCTACGAGCAGTACTTC
>TRBJ2-1|many|TRBD2|TRBV7-9
CASTRPGTSDNEQFF
TGTGCCAGCACCCGACCCGGGACTAGCGACAATGAGCAGTTCTTC
>TRBJ2-5|many|.|TRBV2
CASSDEAVQETQYF
TGTGCCAGCAGTGACGAGGCGGTACAAGAGACCCAGTACTTC
>TRBJ2-7|.|.|TRBV24-1
CATSLAVRDF
TGTGCCACCAGTCTGGCGGTCAGAGACTTC
>TRBJ2-7|many|TRBD2|TRBV15
CATSRDTSGHYEQYF
TGTGCCACCAGCAGAGACACTAGCGGGCACTACGAGCAGTACTTC
>TRBJ1-2|many|.|TRBV30
CAWSVGGASGYTF
TGTGCCTGGAGTGTGGGGGGGGCCAGTGGCTACACCTTC
>TRBJ1-4|few|.|TRBV19
CASINPGFEKLFF
TGTGCCAGTATCAATCCAGGATTCGAAAAACTGTTTTTT
>TRBJ1-2|few|TRBD1|TRBV3-1
CASSQPGQGHYGYTF
TGTGCCAGCAGCCAACCCGGACAGGGACACTATGGCTACACCTTC
>TRBJ2-7|many|.|TRBV13
CASRAGSLDYEQYF
TGTGCCAGCCGGGCCGGTAGCTTAGACTACGAGCAGTACTTC
>TRBJ2-2|many|.|TRBV20-1
CSAPSANTGELFF
TGCAGTGCTCCATCCGCGAACACCGGGGAGCTGTTTTTT